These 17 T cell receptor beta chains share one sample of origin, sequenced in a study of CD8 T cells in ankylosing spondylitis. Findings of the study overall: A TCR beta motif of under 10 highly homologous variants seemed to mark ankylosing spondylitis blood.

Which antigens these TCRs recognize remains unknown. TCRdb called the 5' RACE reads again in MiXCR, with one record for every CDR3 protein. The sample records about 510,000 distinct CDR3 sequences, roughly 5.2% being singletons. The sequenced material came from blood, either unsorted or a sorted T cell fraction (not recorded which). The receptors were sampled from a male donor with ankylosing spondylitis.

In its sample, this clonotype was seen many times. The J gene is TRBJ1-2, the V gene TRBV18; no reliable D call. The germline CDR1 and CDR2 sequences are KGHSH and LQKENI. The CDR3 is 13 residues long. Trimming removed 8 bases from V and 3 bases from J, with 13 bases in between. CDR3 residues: CASSPSGDYGYTF. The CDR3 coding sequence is TGTGCCAGCAGCCCAAGTGGGGACTATGGCTACACCTTC.

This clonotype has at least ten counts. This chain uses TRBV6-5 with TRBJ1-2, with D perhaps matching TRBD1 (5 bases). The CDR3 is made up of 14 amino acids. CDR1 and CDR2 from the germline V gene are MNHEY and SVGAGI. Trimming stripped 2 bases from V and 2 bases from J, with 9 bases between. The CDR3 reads CASSYGATNYGYTF. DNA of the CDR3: TGTGCCAGCAGTTACGGGGCTACAAACTATGGCTACACCTTC.

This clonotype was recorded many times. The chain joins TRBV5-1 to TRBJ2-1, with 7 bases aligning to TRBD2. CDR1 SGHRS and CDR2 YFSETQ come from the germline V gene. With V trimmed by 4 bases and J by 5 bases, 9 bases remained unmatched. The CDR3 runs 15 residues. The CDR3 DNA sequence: TGCGCCAGCAGCCGTGAGCGGGACCGAAACAATGAGCAGTTCTTC. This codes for CASSRERDRNNEQFF.

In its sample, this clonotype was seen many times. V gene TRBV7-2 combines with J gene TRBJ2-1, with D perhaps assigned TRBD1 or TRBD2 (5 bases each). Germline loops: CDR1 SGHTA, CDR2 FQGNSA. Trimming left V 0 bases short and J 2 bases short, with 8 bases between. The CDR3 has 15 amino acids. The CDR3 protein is CASSLAGVAYNEQFF. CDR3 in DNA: TGTGCCAGCAGCTTAGCGGGGGTCGCCTACAATGAGCAGTTCTTC.

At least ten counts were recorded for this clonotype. This CDR3 reads CSARDRRGISYEQYF. In DNA, the CDR3 is TGCAGTGCTAGAGACAGACGGGGGATCTCCTACGAGCAGTACTTC. The V gene is TRBV20-1, the J gene TRBJ2-7; D is possibly TRBD2 (6 bases). The CDR3 has 15 amino acids. Looked up from germline, CDR1 is DFQATT and CDR2 is SNEGSKA (reference sequence). Trimming stripped 0 bases from V and 0 bases from J, with 12 bases between.

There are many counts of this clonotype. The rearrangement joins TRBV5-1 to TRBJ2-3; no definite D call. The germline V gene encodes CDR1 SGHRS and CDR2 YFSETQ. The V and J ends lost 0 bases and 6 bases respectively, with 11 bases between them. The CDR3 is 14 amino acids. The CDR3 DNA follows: TGCGCCAGCAGCTTGGAGGCAGGTGGGGATACGCAGTATTTT. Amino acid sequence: CASSLEAGGDTQYF.

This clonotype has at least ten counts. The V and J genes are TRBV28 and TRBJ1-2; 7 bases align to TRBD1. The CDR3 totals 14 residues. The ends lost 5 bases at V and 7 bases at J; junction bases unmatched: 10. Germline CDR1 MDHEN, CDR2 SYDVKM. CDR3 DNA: TGTGCCAGCAGTGGCGGGGGGACAGTCCTTGGCTACACCTTC. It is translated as CASSGGGTVLGYTF.

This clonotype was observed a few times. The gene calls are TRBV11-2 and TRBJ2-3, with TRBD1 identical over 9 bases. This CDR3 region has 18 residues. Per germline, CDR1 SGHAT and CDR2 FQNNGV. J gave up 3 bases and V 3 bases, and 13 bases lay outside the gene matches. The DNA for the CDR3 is TGTGCCAGCAGCTTCTTGACAGGGGGAAGGGTTATAACAGATACGCAGTATTTT. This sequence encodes CASSFLTGGRVITDTQYF.

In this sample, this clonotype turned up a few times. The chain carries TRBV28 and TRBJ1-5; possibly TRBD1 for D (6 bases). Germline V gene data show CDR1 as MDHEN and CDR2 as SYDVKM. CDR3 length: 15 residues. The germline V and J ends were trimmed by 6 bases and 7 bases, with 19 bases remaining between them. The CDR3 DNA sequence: TGTGCCAGCAGCCTCGGGGGGGCGATATGGCAGCCCCAGCATTTT. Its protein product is CASSLGGAIWQPQHF.

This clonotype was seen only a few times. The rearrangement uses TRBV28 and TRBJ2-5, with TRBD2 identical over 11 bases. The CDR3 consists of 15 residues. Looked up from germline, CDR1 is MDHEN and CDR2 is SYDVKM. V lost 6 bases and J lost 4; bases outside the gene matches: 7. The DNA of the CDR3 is TGTGCCAGCAGCTTAGCGGGAGGGCCAACAGAGACCCAGTACTTC. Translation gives CASSLAGGPTETQYF.

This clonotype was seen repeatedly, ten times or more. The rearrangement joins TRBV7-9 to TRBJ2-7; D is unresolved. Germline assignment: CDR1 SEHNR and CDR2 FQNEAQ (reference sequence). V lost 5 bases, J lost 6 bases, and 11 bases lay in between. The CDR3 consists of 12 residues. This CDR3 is CASSQPPLEQYF. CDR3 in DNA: TGTGCCAGCAGCCAACCCCCCCTCGAGCAGTACTTC.

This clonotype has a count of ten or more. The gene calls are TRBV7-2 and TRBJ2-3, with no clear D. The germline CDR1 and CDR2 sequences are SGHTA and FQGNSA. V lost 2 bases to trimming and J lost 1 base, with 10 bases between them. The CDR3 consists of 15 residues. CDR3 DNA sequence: TGTGCCAGCAGCTTACACACGCTCGGCACAGATACGCAGTATTTT. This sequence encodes CASSLHTLGTDTQYF.

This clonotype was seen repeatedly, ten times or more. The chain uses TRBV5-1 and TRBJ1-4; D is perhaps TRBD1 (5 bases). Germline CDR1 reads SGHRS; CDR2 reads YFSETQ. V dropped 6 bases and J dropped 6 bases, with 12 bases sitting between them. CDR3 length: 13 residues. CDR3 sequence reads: CASTQGGDEKLFF. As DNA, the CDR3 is TGCGCCAGCACCCAGGGCGGAGATGAAAAACTGTTTTTT.

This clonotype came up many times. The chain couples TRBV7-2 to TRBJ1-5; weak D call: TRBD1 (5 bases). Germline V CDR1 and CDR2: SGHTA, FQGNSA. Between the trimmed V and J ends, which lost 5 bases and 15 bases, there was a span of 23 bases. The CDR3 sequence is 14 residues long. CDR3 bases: TGTGCCAGCAGCCCCTTCCCGGGGGTCGGCAAACCGCATTTT. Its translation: CASSPFPGVGKPHF.

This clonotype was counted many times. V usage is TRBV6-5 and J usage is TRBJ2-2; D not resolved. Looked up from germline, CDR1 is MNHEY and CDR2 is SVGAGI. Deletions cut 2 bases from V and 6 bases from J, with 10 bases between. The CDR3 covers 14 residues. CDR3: CASSYGSEAGELFF. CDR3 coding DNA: TGTGCCAGCAGTTACGGCAGTGAGGCCGGGGAGCTGTTTTTT.

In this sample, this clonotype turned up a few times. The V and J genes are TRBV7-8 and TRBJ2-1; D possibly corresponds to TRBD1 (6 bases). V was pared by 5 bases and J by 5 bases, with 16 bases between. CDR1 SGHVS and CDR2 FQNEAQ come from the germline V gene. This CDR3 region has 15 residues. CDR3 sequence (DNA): TGTGCCAGCAGCCAGAGGGGACAAGACAACAATGAGCAGTTCTTC. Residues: CASSQRGQDNNEQFF. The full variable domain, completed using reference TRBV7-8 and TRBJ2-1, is GAGVSQSPRYKVAKRGQDVALRCDPISGHVSLFWYQQALGQGPEFLTYFQNEAQLDKSGLPSDRFFAERPEGSVSTLKIQRTQQEDSAVYLCASSQRGQDNNEQFFGPGTRLTVL.

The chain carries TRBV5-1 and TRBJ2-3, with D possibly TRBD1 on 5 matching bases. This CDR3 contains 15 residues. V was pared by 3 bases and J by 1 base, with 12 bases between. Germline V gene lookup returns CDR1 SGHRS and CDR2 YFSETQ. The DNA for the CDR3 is TGCGCCAGCAGCTCCAGGCCCAGGGGCACAGATACGCAGTATTTT. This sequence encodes CASSSRPRGTDTQYF.